The TCR beta chain described here comes from a study of shared clonotypes between healthy human individuals. Study observations and caveats: It was only blood that was sampled, and tissue repertoires likely differ. Sequencing depth was a factor that was expected to affect clonotype sharing among donors.

On this clone: Its antigen remains unknown.

Germline values: CDR1 SNHLY, CDR2 FYNNEI. V was cut by 8 bases and J by 3 bases, with 15 bases left in between. CDR3 length: 14 amino acids. CD45RO-negative, CCR7-positively selected cells formed the naive CD8 fraction, excluding terminally differentiated effector memory CD45RA+ cells. Deep-level running was used for the assay. Genomic DNA from each subset was divided evenly over several immunoSEQ plates. Data came from immunoSEQ multiplex PCR; TCRdb stores just in-frame clones and leaves some out. Here the sample spans some 740,000 clones, roughly 92% being singletons. This clonotype was sampled from a man in his thirties or forties in good health. Input material: naive CD8+ T cells sorted from blood. The V call is TRBV2, the J call TRBJ2-3; D possibly matches TRBD1 or TRBD2 (5 bases each). CDR3 amino acids: CASLGGRVTDTQYF. DNA for the CDR3: TGTGCCAGCCTTGGGGGAAGGGTTACAGATACGCAGTATTTT.